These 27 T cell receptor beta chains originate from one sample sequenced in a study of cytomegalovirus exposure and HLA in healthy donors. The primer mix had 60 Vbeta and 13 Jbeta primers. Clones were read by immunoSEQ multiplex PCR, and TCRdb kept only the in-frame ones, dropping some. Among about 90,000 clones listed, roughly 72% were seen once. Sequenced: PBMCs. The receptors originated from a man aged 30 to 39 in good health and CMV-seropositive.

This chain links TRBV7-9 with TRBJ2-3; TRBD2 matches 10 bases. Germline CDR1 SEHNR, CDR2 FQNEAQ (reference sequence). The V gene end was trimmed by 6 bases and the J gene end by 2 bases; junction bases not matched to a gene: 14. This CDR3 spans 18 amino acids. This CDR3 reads CASSRGLAADDITDTQYF. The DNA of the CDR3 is TGTGCCAGCAGTCGAGGACTAGCGGCGGATGATATCACAGATACGCAGTATTTT.

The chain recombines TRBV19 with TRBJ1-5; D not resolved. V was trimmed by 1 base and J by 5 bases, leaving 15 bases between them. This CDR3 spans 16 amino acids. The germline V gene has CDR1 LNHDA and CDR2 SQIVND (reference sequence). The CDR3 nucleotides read TGTGCCAGTAGTATAGGGGGAGGAGAGGACCATCAGCCCCAGCATTTT. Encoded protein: CASSIGGGEDHQPQHF. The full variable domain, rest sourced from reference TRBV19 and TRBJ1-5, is DGGITQSPKYLFRKEGQNVTLSCEQNLNHDAMYWYRQDPGQGLRLIYYSQIVNDFQKGDIAEGYSVSREKKESFPLTVTSAQKNPTAFYLCASSIGGGEDHQPQHFGDGTRLSIL.

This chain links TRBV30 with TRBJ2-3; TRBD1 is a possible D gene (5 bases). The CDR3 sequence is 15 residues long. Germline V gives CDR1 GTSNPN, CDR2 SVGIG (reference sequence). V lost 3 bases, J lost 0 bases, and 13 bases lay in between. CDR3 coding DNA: TGTGCCTGGAGCCGACAGTTTACCAGCACAGATACGCAGTATTTT. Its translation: CAWSRQFTSTDTQYF. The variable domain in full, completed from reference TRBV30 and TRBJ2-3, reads SQTIHQWPATLVQPVGSPLSLECTVEGTSNPNLYWYRQAAGRGLQLLFYSVGIGQISSEVPQNLSASRPQDRQFILSSKKLLLSDSGFYLCAWSRQFTSTDTQYFGPGTRLTVL.

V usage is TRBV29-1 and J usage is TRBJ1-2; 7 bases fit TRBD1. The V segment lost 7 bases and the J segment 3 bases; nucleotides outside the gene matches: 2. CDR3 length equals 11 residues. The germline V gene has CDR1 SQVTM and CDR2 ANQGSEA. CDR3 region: CSAGTDYGYTF. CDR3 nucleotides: TGCAGCGCCGGGACAGACTATGGCTACACCTTC. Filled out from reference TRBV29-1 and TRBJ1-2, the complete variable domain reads SAVISQKPSRDICQRGTSLTIQCQVDSQVTMMFWYRQQPGQSLTLIATANQGSEATYESGFVIDKFPISRPNLTFSTLTVSNMSPEDSSIYLCSAGTDYGYTFGSGTRLTVV.

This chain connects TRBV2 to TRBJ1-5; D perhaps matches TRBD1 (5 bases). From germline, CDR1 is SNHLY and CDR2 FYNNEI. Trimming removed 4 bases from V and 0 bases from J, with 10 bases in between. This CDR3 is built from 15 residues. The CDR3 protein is CASSVTDLSNQPQHF. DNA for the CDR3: TGTGCCAGCAGTGTGACAGACCTTAGCAATCAGCCCCAGCATTTT.

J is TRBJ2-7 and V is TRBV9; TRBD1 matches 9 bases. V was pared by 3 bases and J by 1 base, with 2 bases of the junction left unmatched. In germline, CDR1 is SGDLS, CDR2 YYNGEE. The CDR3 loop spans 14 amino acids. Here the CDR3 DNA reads TGTGCCAGCAGCGCGACAGGGGGTTCCTACGAGCAGTACTTC. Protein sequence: CASSATGGSYEQYF.

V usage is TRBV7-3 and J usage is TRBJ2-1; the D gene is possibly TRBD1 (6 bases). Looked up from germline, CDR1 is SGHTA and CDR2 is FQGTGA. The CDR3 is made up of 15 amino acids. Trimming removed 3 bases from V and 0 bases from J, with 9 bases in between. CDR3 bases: TGTGCCAGCAGCTTTACAGGGATCTCCTACAATGAGCAGTTCTTC. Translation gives CASSFTGISYNEQFF.

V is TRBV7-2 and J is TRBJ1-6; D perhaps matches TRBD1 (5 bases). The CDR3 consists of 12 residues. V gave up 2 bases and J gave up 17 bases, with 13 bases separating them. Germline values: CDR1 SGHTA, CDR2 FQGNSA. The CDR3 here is CASSLLAGRVHF. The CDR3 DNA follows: TGTGCCAGCAGCTTACTTGCAGGGCGCGTCCACTTT.

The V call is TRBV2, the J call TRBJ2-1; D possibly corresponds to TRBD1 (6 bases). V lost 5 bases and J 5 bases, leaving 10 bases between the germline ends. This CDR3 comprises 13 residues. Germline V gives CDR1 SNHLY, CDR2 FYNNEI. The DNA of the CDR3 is TGTGCCAGCAGTCCCAACAGGGACAATGAGCAGTTCTTC. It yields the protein CASSPNRDNEQFF.

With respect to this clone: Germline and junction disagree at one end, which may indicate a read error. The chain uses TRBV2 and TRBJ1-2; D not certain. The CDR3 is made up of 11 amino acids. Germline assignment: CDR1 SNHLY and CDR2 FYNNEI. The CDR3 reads CASRPEYGYPF. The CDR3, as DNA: TGTGCCAGCCGTCCGGAGTATGGCTACCCCTTC.

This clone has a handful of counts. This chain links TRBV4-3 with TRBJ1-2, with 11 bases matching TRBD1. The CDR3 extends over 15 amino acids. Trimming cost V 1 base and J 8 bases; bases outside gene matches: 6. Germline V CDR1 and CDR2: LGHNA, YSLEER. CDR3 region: CASSQAGQGAWGYTF. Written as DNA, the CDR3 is TGCGCCAGCAGCCAAGCCGGACAGGGGGCCTGGGGCTACACCTTC.

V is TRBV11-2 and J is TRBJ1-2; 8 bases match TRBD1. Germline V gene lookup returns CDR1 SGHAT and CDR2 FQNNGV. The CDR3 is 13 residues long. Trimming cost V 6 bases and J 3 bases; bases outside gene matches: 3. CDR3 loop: CASSPTGDYGYTF. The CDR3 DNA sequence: TGTGCCAGCAGTCCGACAGGGGACTATGGCTACACCTTC.

The CDR3 sequence: CASGSPKTGGYGYTF. The CDR3 region has the DNA TGCGCCAGCGGCTCCCCCAAAACAGGCGGCTATGGCTACACCTTC. The chain combines TRBV5-1 with TRBJ1-2; possible D gene TRBD1, 5 bases. This CDR3 region has 15 residues. The V and J ends lost 7 bases and 4 bases respectively, with 20 bases between them. Germline V gene lookup returns CDR1 SGHRS and CDR2 YFSETQ.

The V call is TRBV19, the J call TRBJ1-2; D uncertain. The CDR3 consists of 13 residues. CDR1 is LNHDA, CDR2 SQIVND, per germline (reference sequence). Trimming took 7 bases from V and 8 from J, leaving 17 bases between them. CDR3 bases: TGTGCCAGTACCTCGTTGCGAGGGCAAGGCTACACCTTC. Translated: CASTSLRGQGYTF.

The CDR3 protein is CSAVQGITEAFF. The CDR3 bases are TGCAGCGCCGTACAGGGGATCACTGAAGCTTTCTTT. This chain uses TRBV29-1 with TRBJ1-1; 7 bases are shared with TRBD1. The CDR3 is 12 residues long. Per germline, CDR1 SQVTM and CDR2 ANQGSEA. V trimming: 7 bases; J trimming: 4 bases; junction bases outside the gene matches: 6.

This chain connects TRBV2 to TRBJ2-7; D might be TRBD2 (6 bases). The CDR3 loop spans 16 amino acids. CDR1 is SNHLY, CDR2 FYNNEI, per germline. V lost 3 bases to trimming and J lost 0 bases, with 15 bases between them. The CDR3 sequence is CASSDSGLVSSYEQYF. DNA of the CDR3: TGTGCCAGCAGTGATTCGGGACTGGTAAGCTCCTACGAGCAGTACTTC.

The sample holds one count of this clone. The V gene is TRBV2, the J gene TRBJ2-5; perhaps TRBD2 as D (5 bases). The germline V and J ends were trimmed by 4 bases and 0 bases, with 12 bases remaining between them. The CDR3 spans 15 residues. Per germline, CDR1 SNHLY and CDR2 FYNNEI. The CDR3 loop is CASSVNGNYQETQYF. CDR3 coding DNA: TGTGCCAGCAGTGTGAACGGGAACTACCAAGAGACCCAGTACTTC.

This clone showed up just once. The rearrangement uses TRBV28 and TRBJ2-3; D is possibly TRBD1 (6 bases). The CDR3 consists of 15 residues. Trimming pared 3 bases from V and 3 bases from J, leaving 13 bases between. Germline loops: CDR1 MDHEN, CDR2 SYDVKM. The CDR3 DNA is TGTGCCAGCAGTTTCGAGGGACATTATACAGATACGCAGTATTTT. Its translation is CASSFEGHYTDTQYF.

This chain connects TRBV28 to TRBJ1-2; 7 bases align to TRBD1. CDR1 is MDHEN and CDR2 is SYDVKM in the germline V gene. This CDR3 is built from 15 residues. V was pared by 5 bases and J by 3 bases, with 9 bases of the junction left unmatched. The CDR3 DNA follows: TGTGCCAGCAGTCTCTACGCTCAGGGGGACTATGGCTACACCTTC. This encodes CASSLYAQGDYGYTF.

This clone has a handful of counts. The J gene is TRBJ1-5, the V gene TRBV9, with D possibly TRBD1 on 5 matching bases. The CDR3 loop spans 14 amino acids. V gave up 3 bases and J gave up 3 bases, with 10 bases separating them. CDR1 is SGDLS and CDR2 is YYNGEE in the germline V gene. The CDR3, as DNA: TGTGCCAGCAGCGGGGGCTTGGCCAATCAGCCCCAGCATTTT. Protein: CASSGGLANQPQHF.

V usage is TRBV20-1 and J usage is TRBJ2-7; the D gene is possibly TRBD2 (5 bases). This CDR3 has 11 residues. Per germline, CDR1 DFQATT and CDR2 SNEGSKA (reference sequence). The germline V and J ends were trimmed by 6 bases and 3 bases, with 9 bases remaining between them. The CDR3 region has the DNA TGCAGTGCCTCAACTAGCTACGAGCAGTACTTC. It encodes CSASTSYEQYF.

The CDR3: CASSLLRGPQPQHF. DNA of the CDR3: TGTGCCAGCAGCTTACTCAGGGGTCCTCAGCCCCAGCATTTT. This chain uses TRBV11-2 with TRBJ1-5, with a weak D call TRBD1 (6 bases). The CDR3 runs 14 residues. Trimming took 2 bases from V and 6 from J, leaving 11 bases between them. Germline lookup yields CDR1 SGHAT and CDR2 FQNNGV.

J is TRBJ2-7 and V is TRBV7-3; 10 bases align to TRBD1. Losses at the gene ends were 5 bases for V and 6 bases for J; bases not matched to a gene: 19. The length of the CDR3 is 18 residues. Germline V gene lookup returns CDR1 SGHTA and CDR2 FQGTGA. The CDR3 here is CASSHPDRGQSTVAEQYF. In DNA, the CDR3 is TGTGCCAGCAGCCACCCAGACAGGGGGCAGAGTACTGTGGCCGAGCAGTACTTC.

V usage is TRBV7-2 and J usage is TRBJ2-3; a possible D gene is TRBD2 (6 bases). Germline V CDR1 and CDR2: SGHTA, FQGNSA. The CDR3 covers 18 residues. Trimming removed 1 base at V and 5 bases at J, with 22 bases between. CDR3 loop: CASSLGADLAPSQDTQYF. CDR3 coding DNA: TGTGCCAGCAGCTTAGGAGCGGATCTAGCGCCTTCTCAAGATACGCAGTATTTT. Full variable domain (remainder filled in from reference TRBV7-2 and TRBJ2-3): GAGVSQSPSNKVTEKGKDVELRCDPISGHTALYWYRQSLGQGLEFLIYFQGNSAPDKSGLPSDRFSAERTGGSVSTLTIQRTQQEDSAVYLCASSLGADLAPSQDTQYFGPGTRLTVL.

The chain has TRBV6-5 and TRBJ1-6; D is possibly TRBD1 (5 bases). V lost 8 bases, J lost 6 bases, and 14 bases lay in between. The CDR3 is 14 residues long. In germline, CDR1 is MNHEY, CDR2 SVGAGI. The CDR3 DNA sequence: TGTGCCAGCGGGAGGGGACCCCGTAATTCACCCCTCCACTTT. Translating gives CASGRGPRNSPLHF.

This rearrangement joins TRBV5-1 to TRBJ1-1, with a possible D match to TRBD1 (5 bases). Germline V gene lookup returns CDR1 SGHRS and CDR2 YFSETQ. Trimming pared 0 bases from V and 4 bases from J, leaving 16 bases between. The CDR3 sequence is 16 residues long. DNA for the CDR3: TGCGCCAGCAGCTTGGGTCTTACGGGGGGAGGCACTGAAGCTTTCTTT. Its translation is CASSLGLTGGGTEAFF.

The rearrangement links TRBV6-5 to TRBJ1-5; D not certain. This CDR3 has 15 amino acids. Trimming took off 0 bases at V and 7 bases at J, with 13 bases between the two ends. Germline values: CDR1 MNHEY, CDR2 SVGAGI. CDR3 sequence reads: CASSYSALLRQPQHF. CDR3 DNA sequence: TGTGCCAGCAGTTACTCGGCCCTCCTCAGGCAGCCCCAGCATTTT.